Included here is one T cell receptor (beta chain) sequence, with context. The sample originates from a study of blood T cell repertoires in COVID-19. Study-level information: COVID-19 samples collected from the United States, Italy and Spain covered acute and convalescent phases. T cells, B-cell-depleted T cells, or PBMCs provided the cDNA or gDNA that served as material.

V was pared by 3 bases and J by 1 base, with 6 bases between. The CDR3 is 13 amino acids. Looked up from germline, CDR1 is SEHNR and CDR2 is FQNEAQ (reference sequence). The table came from immunoSEQ multiplex PCR; TCRdb's copy has only in-frame clones and leaves some out. The sample yields 100,000 or so clones, approximately 80% seen once. Sequencing input: peripheral blood. The chain combines TRBV7-9 with TRBJ1-1; D remains ambiguous. This TCR derives from a human donor in a cohort sampled during active COVID-19. The CDR3 sequence: CASSFEGNTEAFF. Here the CDR3 DNA reads TGTGCCAGCAGCTTCGAGGGGAACACTGAAGCTTTCTTT.